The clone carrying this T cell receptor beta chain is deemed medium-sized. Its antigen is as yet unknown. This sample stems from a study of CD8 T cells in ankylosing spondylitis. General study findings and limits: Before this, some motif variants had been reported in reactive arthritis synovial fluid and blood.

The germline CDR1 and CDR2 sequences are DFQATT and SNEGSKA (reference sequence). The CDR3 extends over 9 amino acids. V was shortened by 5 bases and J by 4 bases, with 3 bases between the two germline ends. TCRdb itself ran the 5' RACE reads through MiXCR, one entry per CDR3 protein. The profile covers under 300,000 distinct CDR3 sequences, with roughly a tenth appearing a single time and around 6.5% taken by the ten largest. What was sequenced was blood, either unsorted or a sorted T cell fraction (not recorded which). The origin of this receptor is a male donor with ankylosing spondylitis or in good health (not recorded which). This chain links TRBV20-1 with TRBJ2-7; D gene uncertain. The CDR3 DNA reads TGCAGTGCTGGTTACGAGCAGTACTTC. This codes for CSAGYEQYF.